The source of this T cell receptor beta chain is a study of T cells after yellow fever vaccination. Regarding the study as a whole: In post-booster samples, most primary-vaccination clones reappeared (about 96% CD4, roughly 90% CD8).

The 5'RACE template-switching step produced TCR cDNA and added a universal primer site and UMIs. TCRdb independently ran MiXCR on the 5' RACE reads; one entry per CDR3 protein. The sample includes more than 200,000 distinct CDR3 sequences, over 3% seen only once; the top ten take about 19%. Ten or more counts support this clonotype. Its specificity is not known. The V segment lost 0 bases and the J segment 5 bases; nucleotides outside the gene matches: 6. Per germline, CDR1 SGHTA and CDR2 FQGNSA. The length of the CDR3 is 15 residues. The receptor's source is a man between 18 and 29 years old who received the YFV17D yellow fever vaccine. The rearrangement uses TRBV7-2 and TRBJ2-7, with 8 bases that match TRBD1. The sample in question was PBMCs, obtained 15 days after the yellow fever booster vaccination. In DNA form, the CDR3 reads TGTGCCAGCAGCTTAGCCGGGACAGGCAGGAACGAGCAGTACTTC. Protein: CASSLAGTGRNEQYF.